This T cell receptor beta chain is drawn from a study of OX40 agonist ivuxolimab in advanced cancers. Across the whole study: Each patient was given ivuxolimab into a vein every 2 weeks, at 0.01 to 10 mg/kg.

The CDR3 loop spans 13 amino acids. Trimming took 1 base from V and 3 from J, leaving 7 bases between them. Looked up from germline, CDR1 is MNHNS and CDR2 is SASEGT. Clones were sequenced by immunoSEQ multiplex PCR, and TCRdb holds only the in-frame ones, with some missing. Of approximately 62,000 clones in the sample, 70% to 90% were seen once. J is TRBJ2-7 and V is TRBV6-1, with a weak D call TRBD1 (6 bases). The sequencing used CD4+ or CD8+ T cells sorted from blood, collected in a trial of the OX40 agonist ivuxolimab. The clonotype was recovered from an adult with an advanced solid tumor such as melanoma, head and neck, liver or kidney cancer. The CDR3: CASSEGTVYEQYV. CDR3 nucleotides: TGTGCCAGCAGTGAAGGGACAGTCTACGAGCAGTACGTC.